This entry lists 13 T cell receptor beta chains sequenced from one sample in a study of shared clonotypes between healthy human individuals. Terminally differentiated effector memory CD45RA+ cells were left out of the naive CD8 fraction, which was CD45RO-negative and positively selected for CCR7. The method was immunoSEQ multiplex PCR; TCRdb's version includes in-frame clones alone and lacks a portion of them. The data hold 2 million or so clones, with approximately 94% observed a single time. The sequenced material came from naive CD8+ T cells sorted from blood. Receptor source: a man aged 18 to 30 in good health.

This chain links TRBV12-2 with TRBJ2-7; TRBD1 is the table's D call, not checked against the DNA. TRBV12-2 is flagged as a pseudogene. The CDR3 extends over 16 amino acids. The CDR3 here is CASRPHGTGTLGEQYF. The CDR3 coding sequence is TGTGCAAGTCGTCCCCACGGGACAGGGACCCTGGGTGAGCAGTACTTC.

The chain links TRBV4-1 to TRBJ2-7; unclear D gene. Germline-derived CDR1 and CDR2 are MGHRA and YSYEKL. V lost 0 bases and J lost 4, with 10 bases in between. This CDR3 has 14 amino acids. The CDR3 DNA follows: TGCGCCAGCAGCCAAGATAGGTCGGTTTACGAGCAGTACTTC. The encoded protein is CASSQDRSVYEQYF.

This clone was observed a single time. The chain has TRBV27 and TRBJ2-3; TRBD2 agrees at 8 bases. V gave up 1 base and J gave up 3 bases; unmatched junction bases: 3. Germline CDR1 reads MNHEY; CDR2 reads SMNVEV (reference sequence). The CDR3 covers 15 residues. The CDR3 is CASSLFGLATDTQYF. DNA of the CDR3: TGTGCCAGCAGTTTATTTGGACTAGCAACAGATACGCAGTATTTT.

The rearrangement links TRBV7-9 to TRBJ2-7, with D hard to call. The CDR3 runs to 13 residues. The V end lost 2 bases, the J end lost 3 bases, and 8 bases lay between the germline ends. Germline V gene data show CDR1 as SEHNR and CDR2 as FQNEAQ (reference sequence). The CDR3 sequence: CASSLLSFYEQYF. For the CDR3, the DNA is TGTGCCAGCAGCTTATTGTCCTTCTACGAGCAGTACTTC. Full variable domain (rest looked up from reference TRBV7-9 and TRBJ2-7): DTGVSQNPRHKITKRGQNVTFRCDPISEHNRLYWYRQTLGQGPEFLTYFQNEAQLEKSRLLSDRFSAERPKGSFSTLEIQRTEQGDSAMYLCASSLLSFYEQYFGPGTRLTVT.

Worth noting for this clone: This CDR3 is also generated by other DNA sequences in the sample. This chain joins TRBV10-1 and TRBJ1-1; 12 positions agree with TRBD1. CDR1 WNHNN and CDR2 SYGVQD come from the germline V gene (reference sequence). After removal of 5 bases from V and 4 bases from J, the junction contained 2 bases not matched to a gene. The CDR3 covers 14 residues. This chain's CDR3 is CASSRDRGPTEAFF. DNA for the CDR3: TGCGCCAGCAGTCGGGACAGGGGGCCCACTGAAGCTTTCTTT.

As for this clone: This specimen includes other DNA sequences encoding the same CDR3. The chain employs TRBV19 and TRBJ2-7; 8 nucleotides match TRBD1. The length of the CDR3 is 14 residues. Germline CDR1 is LNHDA and CDR2 is SQIVND (reference sequence). V was pared by 4 bases and J by 1 base, with 3 bases of the junction left unmatched. CDR3 residues: CASSTGTGSYEQYF. CDR3 DNA sequence: TGTGCCAGTAGTACCGGGACAGGTTCCTACGAGCAGTACTTC.

The V and J genes are TRBV2 and TRBJ2-7, with 7 positions matching TRBD1. Per the germline V gene, CDR1 is SNHLY and CDR2 is FYNNEI. The junction had 16 bases not matched to a gene; V was cut back by 7 bases and J by 4 bases. The CDR3 loop spans 16 amino acids. The CDR3 nucleotides are TGTGCCAGCATTCCCTCAGGGGGATTGGGTGGATACGAGCAGTACTTC. It translates to CASIPSGGLGGYEQYF.

CDR3 sequence: CASSLDWGDGGNTEAFF. Written as DNA, the CDR3 is TGCGCCAGCAGCTTGGATTGGGGAGATGGGGGGAACACTGAAGCTTTCTTT. The rearrangement links TRBV5-1 to TRBJ1-1; D may be TRBD1 (5 bases). The V end was cut by 0 bases, the J end by 1 base, with 16 bases between. Per germline, CDR1 SGHRS and CDR2 YFSETQ. CDR3 length equals 17 residues.

The chain is built from TRBV7-2 and TRBJ1-6; TRBD1 agrees at 9 bases. The length of the CDR3 is 14 residues. CDR1 SGHTA and CDR2 FQGNSA come from the germline V gene. After removal of 4 bases from V and 7 bases from J, the junction contained 2 bases not matched to a gene. CDR3 in DNA: TGTGCCAGCAGCTCCGGACAGGGGAATTCACCCCTCCACTTT. It codes for CASSSGQGNSPLHF.

The gene calls are TRBV27 and TRBJ2-7; TRBD2 aligns across 10 bases. Germline V gives CDR1 MNHEY, CDR2 SMNVEV (reference sequence). CDR3 length: 14 amino acids. After removal of 5 bases from V and 6 bases from J, the junction contained 7 bases not matched to a gene. This chain's CDR3 is CASSPGGTSVEQYF. The CDR3 nucleotides are TGTGCCAGCAGTCCCGGCGGGACTAGCGTCGAGCAGTACTTC.

This clone was counted once. The chain combines TRBV7-3 with TRBJ1-2; possibly TRBD1 for D (6 bases). Trimming shortened V by 0 bases and J by 6 bases, and 11 bases separated the two germline ends. The CDR3 has 14 amino acids. From germline, CDR1 is SGHTA and CDR2 FQGTGA. The CDR3 protein is CASSLTGGDNGYTF. The CDR3 nucleotides are TGTGCCAGCAGCTTAACGGGAGGGGACAATGGCTACACCTTC.

With respect to this clone: Other DNA sequences of this sample code for an identical CDR3. The chain uses TRBV5-4 and TRBJ1-1, with D possibly being TRBD1 (5 bases). CDR1 SGHNT and CDR2 YYREEE come from the germline V gene (reference sequence). The ends were cut back, 0 bases at V and 0 bases at J, with 9 bases in the middle. The CDR3 runs to 15 residues. The CDR3 nucleotides read TGTGCCAGCAGCTTGGTGGAGGGGATGAACACTGAAGCTTTCTTT. Translated, it gives CASSLVEGMNTEAFF.

Points on this clone: In the same sample, other DNA sequences code for this CDR3. The chain recombines TRBV27 with TRBJ1-1, with TRBD1 matching 8 bases. V shed 8 bases and J 0 bases; nucleotides not matched to a gene: 5. The CDR3 has 14 amino acids. Germline CDR1 is MNHEY and CDR2 is SMNVEV (reference sequence). The CDR3 coding sequence is TGTGCCAGCCGAGGACAGGGTCTGAACACTGAAGCTTTCTTT. Its translation: CASRGQGLNTEAFF.